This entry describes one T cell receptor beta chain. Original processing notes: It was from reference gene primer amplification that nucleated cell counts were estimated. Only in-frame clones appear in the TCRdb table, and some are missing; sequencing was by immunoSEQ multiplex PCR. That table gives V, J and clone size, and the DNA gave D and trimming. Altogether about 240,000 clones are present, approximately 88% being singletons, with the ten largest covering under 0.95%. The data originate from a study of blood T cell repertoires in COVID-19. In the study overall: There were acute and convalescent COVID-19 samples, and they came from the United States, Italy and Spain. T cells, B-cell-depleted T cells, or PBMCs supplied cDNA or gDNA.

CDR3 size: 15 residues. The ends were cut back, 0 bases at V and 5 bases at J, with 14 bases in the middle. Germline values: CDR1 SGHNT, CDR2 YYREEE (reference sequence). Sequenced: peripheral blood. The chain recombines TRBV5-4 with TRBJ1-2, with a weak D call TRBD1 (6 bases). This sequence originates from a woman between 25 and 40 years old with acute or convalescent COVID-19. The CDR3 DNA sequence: TGTGCCAGCAGCTTGGCCAACAGGGAGTCTTATGGCTACACCTTC. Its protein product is CASSLANRESYGYTF. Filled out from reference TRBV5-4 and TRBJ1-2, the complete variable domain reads ETGVTQSPTHLIKTRGQQVTLRCSSQSGHNTVSWYQQALGQGPQFIFQYYREEENGRGNFPPRFSGLQFPNYSSELNVNALELDDSALYLCASSLANRESYGYTFGSGTRLTVV.